One sample yielded the 28 T cell receptor beta chains listed below, sequenced in a study of blood T cell repertoires in COVID-19. Profiling relied on immunoSEQ multiplex PCR, and the TCRdb table lists in-frame clones only, not all of them. Here the sample spans 100,000 to 150,000 clones, about nine tenths being singletons. Source material: peripheral blood. Every receptor here comes from a man in his fifties with acute or convalescent COVID-19.

The chain uses TRBV29-1 and TRBJ1-1; TRBD1 aligns across 10 bases. With V trimmed by 6 bases and J by 6 bases, 13 bases remained unmatched. Germline CDR1 reads SQVTM; CDR2 reads ANQGSEA. This CDR3 is 15 amino acids long. The CDR3 DNA is TGCAGCGTCAAACCAACGACAGGGGGCGCGTCTGAAGCTTTCTTT. It is translated as CSVKPTTGGASEAFF.

The chain combines TRBV19 with TRBJ2-5; 9 bases map to TRBD1. Germline-derived CDR1 and CDR2 are LNHDA and SQIVND (reference sequence). The CDR3 totals 14 residues. V gave up 3 bases and J gave up 1 base; unmatched junction bases: 0. DNA of the CDR3: TGTGCCAGTAGTATGGACAGGGGCCAAGAGACCCAGTACTTC. Its translation: CASSMDRGQETQYF. The whole variable domain, filled in from reference TRBV19 and TRBJ2-5, reads DGGITQSPKYLFRKEGQNVTLSCEQNLNHDAMYWYRQDPGQGLRLIYYSQIVNDFQKGDIAEGYSVSREKKESFPLTVTSAQKNPTAFYLCASSMDRGQETQYFGPGTRLLVL.

This clone was seen only a few times. The genes are TRBV18 and TRBJ1-6; 8 bases line up with TRBD1. Germline CDR1 reads KGHSH; CDR2 reads LQKENI. The CDR3 length is 15 residues. J lost 9 bases, V lost 3 bases, and 7 bases had no gene match. CDR3 bases: TGTGCCAGCTCACCGTCCCGGGACAGGAGTTCACCCCTCCACTTT. Translation gives CASSPSRDRSSPLHF.

This clone was detected only once. CDR3 sequence (DNA): TGTGCCACCGCTCTTGGAGGCTCCTACGAGCAGTACTTC. It is translated as CATALGGSYEQYF. This rearrangement joins TRBV10-3 to TRBJ2-7; perhaps TRBD2 as D (5 bases). The germline V gene has CDR1 ENHRY and CDR2 SYGVKD. The germline V and J ends were trimmed by 10 bases and 0 bases, with 13 bases remaining between them. The CDR3 has 13 amino acids.

J is TRBJ1-1 and V is TRBV18, with D perhaps TRBD1 (5 bases). Trimming removed 6 bases from V and 1 base from J, with 12 bases in between. CDR3 length: 14 amino acids. CDR1 KGHSH and CDR2 LQKENI come from the germline V gene. The chain's CDR3 is CASSQGWGNTEAFF. As DNA, the CDR3 is TGTGCCAGCTCTCAGGGTTGGGGGAACACTGAAGCTTTCTTT.

The rearrangement joins TRBV2 to TRBJ2-7, with D unclear. Deletions cut 5 bases from V and 7 bases from J, with 9 bases between. The CDR3 has 11 amino acids. CDR1 is SNHLY and CDR2 is FYNNEI in the germline V gene. This chain's CDR3 is CASSTLREQYF. Written as DNA, the CDR3 is TGTGCCAGCAGTACACTGAGGGAGCAGTACTTC.

V and J are TRBV5-1 and TRBJ2-3; TRBD2 matches at 7 bases. This CDR3 has 16 residues. The germline gives CDR1 SGHRS, CDR2 YFSETQ. J was trimmed by 10 bases and V by 4 bases; bases with no gene match: 18. The chain's CDR3 is CASSPEGGGGGRSQYF. The CDR3 bases are TGCGCCAGCAGCCCCGAGGGCGGGGGTGGAGGGCGATCGCAGTATTTT.

The chain carries TRBV28 and TRBJ1-4; 7 bases match TRBD1. The CDR3 extends over 16 amino acids. V lost 3 bases, J lost 0 bases, and 4 bases stayed unmatched. Germline V gene data show CDR1 as MDHEN and CDR2 as SYDVKM. The CDR3 is CASSFEGATTNEKLFF. As DNA, the CDR3 is TGTGCCAGCAGTTTTGAGGGGGCGACAACTAATGAAAAACTGTTTTTT.

V gene TRBV7-2 combines with J gene TRBJ2-7; 9 bases are shared with TRBD2. Per germline, CDR1 SGHTA and CDR2 FQGNSA. The trim removed 1 base at V and 7 bases at J, leaving 2 bases unmatched. The CDR3 extends over 13 amino acids. Written as DNA, the CDR3 is TGTGCCAGCAGCTTAGTTCTAGCGGGGGAGCAGTACTTC. Protein sequence: CASSLVLAGEQYF.

The genes are TRBV5-1 and TRBJ2-1; 12 bases map to TRBD2. CDR3 length equals 16 residues. V lost 2 bases and J lost 6; bases outside the gene matches: 6. Germline CDR1 and CDR2: SGHRS and YFSETQ. The CDR3 DNA sequence: TGCGCCAGCAGCTTCACGACTAGCGGGAGCCTCAATGAGCAGTTCTTC. It encodes CASSFTTSGSLNEQFF. Full variable domain (remainder filled in from reference TRBV5-1 and TRBJ2-1): KAGVTQTPRYLIKTRGQQVTLSCSPISGHRSVSWYQQTPGQGLQFLFEYFSETQRNKGNFPGRFSGRQFSNSRSEMNVSTLELGDSALYLCASSFTTSGSLNEQFFGPGTRLTVL.

The genes are TRBV24-1 and TRBJ1-2, with 10 bases identical to TRBD1. CDR1 is KGHDR and CDR2 is SFDVKD in the germline V gene. Trimming at V came to 2 bases and at J to 2 bases, leaving 4 bases not matched to a gene. The CDR3 consists of 16 residues. This chain's CDR3 is CATSDYRTGGNYGYTF. Written as DNA, the CDR3 is TGTGCCACCAGTGATTACCGGACAGGGGGGAACTATGGCTACACCTTC.

The rearrangement links TRBV30 to TRBJ1-6, with 10 bases that match TRBD1. The CDR3 consists of 15 residues. Unmatched junction bases numbered 7, after V lost 2 bases and J lost 9 bases. Germline V gene sequence: CDR1 GTSNPN, CDR2 SVGIG (reference sequence). The DNA for the CDR3 is TGTGCCTGGAGTCCCAGACAGGGGGCTGGTTCACCCCTCCACTTT. Translated, it gives CAWSPRQGAGSPLHF.

V gene TRBV30 combines with J gene TRBJ1-6, with D unresolved. Germline V lookup: CDR1 GTSNPN, CDR2 SVGIG (reference sequence). CDR3 length equals 16 residues. Trimming took 0 bases from V and 8 from J, leaving 17 bases between them. The CDR3 nucleotides read TGTGCCTGGAGTGTACCCCTTCTGGGCCAGGATTCACCCCTCCACTTT. Protein product: CAWSVPLLGQDSPLHF.

The CDR3 DNA sequence: TGTGCCAGCAGCCAAGCCCTCCGTGGGAGACAAGAGACCCAGTACTTC. Translation: CASSQALRGRQETQYF. J is TRBJ2-5 and V is TRBV3-1 (or the pseudogene TRBV3-2), with a weak D call TRBD2 (5 bases). The CDR3 contains 16 residues. Trimming removed 1 base at V and 2 bases at J, with 14 bases between. Germline loops: CDR1 LGHDT, CDR2 YNNKEL (reference sequence).

V usage is TRBV6-6 and J usage is TRBJ1-6; 9 bases agree with TRBD1. J was trimmed by 4 bases and V by 5 bases; bases with no gene match: 3. Per the germline V gene, CDR1 is MNHNY and CDR2 is SVGAGI (reference sequence). The CDR3 is 15 residues long. CDR3 sequence (DNA): TGTGCCAGCAGTCCGGACAGGGGTTATAATTCACCCCTCCACTTT. Translation gives CASSPDRGYNSPLHF.

The chain uses TRBV7-2 and TRBJ2-5; the match to TRBD2 covers 9 bases. Looked up from germline, CDR1 is SGHTA and CDR2 is FQGNSA. The V and J ends lost 1 base and 0 bases, in that order; junction bases with no gene match: 3. The CDR3 loop spans 16 amino acids. In nucleotides, the CDR3 is TGTGCCAGCAGCTTAGGTGCGGGAGGGTACCAAGAGACCCAGTACTTC. Translation: CASSLGAGGYQETQYF. The whole variable domain, filled in from reference TRBV7-2 and TRBJ2-5, reads GAGVSQSPSNKVTEKGKDVELRCDPISGHTALYWYRQSLGQGLEFLIYFQGNSAPDKSGLPSDRFSAERTGGSVSTLTIQRTQQEDSAVYLCASSLGAGGYQETQYFGPGTRLLVL.

The chain has TRBV6-1 and TRBJ1-2; TRBD1 is a possible D gene (5 bases). CDR1 MNHNS and CDR2 SASEGT come from the germline V gene. There are 15 residues in the CDR3. Trimming shortened V by 3 bases and J by 4 bases, and 15 bases separated the two germline ends. The CDR3 sequence: CASSDQQVKGYGYTF. CDR3 in DNA: TGTGCCAGCAGTGACCAACAGGTGAAAGGCTATGGCTACACCTTC.

The chain couples TRBV11-3 to TRBJ2-1, with a tentative D call TRBD2 (6 bases). The CDR3 is made up of 15 amino acids. V was trimmed by 5 bases and J by 6 bases, leaving 17 bases between them. Germline V gene data show CDR1 as SGHNT and CDR2 as YENEEA. The CDR3, as DNA: TGTGCCAGCAGCCTAAGTGCGGGAAACTTCAATGAGCAGTTCTTC. It specifies CASSLSAGNFNEQFF.

CDR3: CASSLSIRYGYTF. In DNA form, the CDR3 reads TGTGCCAGCAGCCTTAGTATTCGGTATGGCTACACCTTC. The V gene is TRBV6-5, the J gene TRBJ1-2; no clear D. This CDR3 region has 13 residues. Germline lookup yields CDR1 MNHEY and CDR2 SVGAGI. V was clipped by 6 bases and J by 5 bases, with 13 bases between them.

V gene TRBV5-1 combines with J gene TRBJ2-1; TRBD1 matches 8 bases. Losses at the gene ends were 3 bases for V and 6 bases for J; bases not matched to a gene: 5. This CDR3 contains 14 residues. CDR1 is SGHRS and CDR2 is YFSETQ in the germline V gene. The CDR3 sequence: CASSWTGSGNEQFF. The DNA for the CDR3 is TGCGCCAGCAGCTGGACAGGGTCGGGCAATGAGCAGTTCTTC.

The genes are TRBV7-9 and TRBJ1-1; no reliable D call. This CDR3 contains 14 residues. Trimming pared 2 bases from V and 0 bases from J, leaving 7 bases between. CDR1 SEHNR and CDR2 FQNEAQ come from the germline V gene (reference sequence). Written as DNA, the CDR3 is TGTGCCAGCAGCTTATTTTCAGTGAACACTGAAGCTTTCTTT. Its translation: CASSLFSVNTEAFF.

V usage is TRBV14 and J usage is TRBJ2-4, with 7 bases fitting TRBD1. V trimming: 4 bases; J trimming: 0 bases; junction bases outside the gene matches: 9. Germline CDR1 is SGHDN and CDR2 is FVKESK. There are 17 residues in the CDR3. The CDR3 here is CASSLRGGYLAKNIQYF. CDR3 sequence (DNA): TGTGCCAGCAGCCTTCGAGGGGGCTACCTAGCCAAAAACATTCAGTACTTC.

The chain links TRBV15 to TRBJ2-3, with TRBD1 matching over 9 bases. Germline values: CDR1 LNHNV, CDR2 YYDKDF (reference sequence). The CDR3 spans 14 residues. J was trimmed by 4 bases and V by 3 bases; bases with no gene match: 2. CDR3 residues: CATSSRTGADTQYF. The CDR3 nucleotides read TGTGCCACCAGCAGTCGGACAGGGGCAGATACGCAGTATTTT.

About this clone: Other DNA sequences of this sample code for an identical CDR3. The CDR3 here is CASSLQGGNTEAFF. The CDR3 nucleotides are TGCGCCAGCAGCTTACAGGGTGGTAACACTGAAGCTTTCTTT. The V and J genes are TRBV5-1 and TRBJ1-1; possible D gene TRBD1, 6 bases. The length of the CDR3 is 14 residues. CDR1 and CDR2 (germline): SGHRS, YFSETQ. Trimming pared 2 bases from V and 2 bases from J, leaving 10 bases between.

In this sample, this clone turned up once. This rearrangement joins TRBV19 to TRBJ2-1; TRBD2 might be the D (7 bases). V was clipped by 8 bases and J by 8 bases, with 13 bases between them. The CDR3 runs 12 residues. CDR1 is LNHDA and CDR2 is SQIVND in the germline V gene (reference sequence). Here the CDR3 reads CASGEGGYEQFF. DNA of the CDR3: TGTGCCAGTGGGGAGGGGGGCTATGAGCAGTTCTTC.

The CDR3 nucleotides read TGTGCCACCAAGGCAGGCGGCACAGATACGCAGTATTTT. This translates into CATKAGGTDTQYF. The V call is TRBV24-1, the J call TRBJ2-3; D is unresolved. Germline-derived CDR1 and CDR2 are KGHDR and SFDVKD. This CDR3 has 13 residues. Trimming cost V 8 bases and J 1 base, with 9 bases left between them.

The chain carries TRBV18 and TRBJ2-1; tentatively, D is TRBD2 (6 bases). The germline V and J ends were trimmed by 3 bases and 0 bases, with 12 bases remaining between them. CDR1 is KGHSH and CDR2 is LQKENI in the germline V gene. The CDR3 totals 16 residues. The CDR3 region has the DNA TGTGCCAGCTCACCCATAATCGGGAGCTCCTACAATGAGCAGTTCTTC. Its translation: CASSPIIGSSYNEQFF. Full variable domain (remainder filled in from reference TRBV18 and TRBJ2-1): NAGVMQNPRHLVRRRGQEARLRCSPMKGHSHVYWYRQLPEEGLKFMVYLQKENIIDESGMPKERFSAEFPKEGPSILRIQQVVRGDSAAYFCASSPIIGSSYNEQFFGPGTRLTVL.

The chain carries TRBV10-3 and TRBJ2-1, with 9 bases fitting TRBD2. The trim removed 10 bases at V and 7 bases at J, leaving 8 bases unmatched. The CDR3 loop spans 13 amino acids. The germline CDR1 and CDR2 sequences are ENHRY and SYGVKD. CDR3 residues: CATRAGGPNEQFF. The DNA for the CDR3 is TGTGCCACCCGAGCGGGGGGACCAAATGAGCAGTTCTTC.